Listed here are 10 T cell receptor beta chains from one sample, sequenced in a study of a mutant IDH1 vaccine in newly diagnosed glioma. Here immunoSEQ multiplex PCR was the method, and the copy in TCRdb shows in-frame clones only, minus some. The sample contains about 42,000 clones, approximately 83% of which appear only once. Stated time point: week 5, during vaccination. With topical imiquimod, each dose of the vaccine consisted of 300 ug of mutant IDH1 20-mer peptide. These TCRs are of unknown antigen specificity. This specimen consisted of PBMCs, obtained from a glioma patient whose treatment included an IDH1 peptide vaccine. These receptors all come from a man in his forties with glioma.

The sample holds one count of this clone. The chain links TRBV5-1 to TRBJ2-2, with D unclear. The CDR3 length is 14 residues. Germline V gene sequence: CDR1 SGHRS, CDR2 YFSETQ. V gave up 4 bases and J gave up 7 bases, with 14 bases separating them. For the CDR3, the DNA is TGCGCCAGCAGCCTCTCAACAGCGAACGGGGAGCTGTTTTTT. This codes for CASSLSTANGELFF.

The chain carries TRBV9 and TRBJ2-3; 7 bases fit TRBD2. This CDR3 spans 15 amino acids. CDR1 and CDR2 (germline): SGDLS, YYNGEE. V shed 2 bases, J shed 2 bases, and the junction held 5 bases outside the gene matches. The CDR3 DNA is TGTGCCAGCAGCGTTAGCGGGCAATACACAGATACGCAGTATTTT. Its translation: CASSVSGQYTDTQYF.

V gene TRBV11-2 combines with J gene TRBJ1-5, with 10 bases identical to TRBD1. Germline loops: CDR1 SGHAT, CDR2 FQNNGV. J was trimmed by 5 bases and V by 5 bases; bases with no gene match: 6. This CDR3 contains 15 residues. In DNA, the CDR3 is TGTGCCAGCAGCGGACAAGGGACAGGGGATCAGCCCCAGCATTTT. It specifies CASSGQGTGDQPQHF.

V usage is TRBV7-2 and J usage is TRBJ2-2, with D perhaps assigned TRBD1 or TRBD2 (6 bases each). This CDR3 comprises 15 residues. Per germline, CDR1 SGHTA and CDR2 FQGNSA. The ends were cut back, 1 base at V and 5 bases at J, with 11 bases in the middle. The DNA of the CDR3 is TGTGCCAGCAGCTTAGGACTAGGGGGGACCGGGGAGCTGTTTTTT. Translation gives CASSLGLGGTGELFF.

The rearrangement joins TRBV5-1 to TRBJ2-3; perhaps TRBD2 as D (7 bases). This CDR3 comprises 15 residues. Trimming left V 0 bases short and J 4 bases short, with 12 bases between. The germline V gene has CDR1 SGHRS and CDR2 YFSETQ. The CDR3 region is CASSLGGGAADTQYF. As DNA, the CDR3 is TGCGCCAGCAGCTTGGGAGGGGGGGCCGCAGATACGCAGTATTTT.

This clone has just a few counts. The chain recombines TRBV2 with TRBJ2-2; 9 bases are a match to TRBD2. Germline loops: CDR1 SNHLY, CDR2 FYNNEI. V gave up 8 bases and J gave up 7 bases; unmatched junction bases: 11. CDR3 length: 15 amino acids. For the CDR3, the DNA is TGTGCCAGCTTGGTGGATAGCGGGAGCGGCGGGGAGCTGTTTTTT. Protein: CASLVDSGSGGELFF. Combining the CDR3 with reference TRBV2 and TRBJ2-2 gives the whole variable domain EPEVTQTPSHQVTQMGQEVILRCVPISNHLYFYWYRQILGQKVEFLVSFYNNEISEKSEIFDDQFSVERPDGSNFTLKIRSTKLEDSAMYFCASLVDSGSGGELFFGEGSRLTVL.

This rearrangement joins TRBV5-6 to TRBJ2-7; tentative D call: TRBD2 (5 bases). The V gene lost 4 bases and the J gene lost 3 bases, with 11 bases spanning the gap. Germline CDR1 SGHDT, CDR2 YYEEEE. The CDR3 is made up of 13 amino acids. DNA of the CDR3: TGTGCCAGCAGCACCTTTAGCGTCTACGAGCAGTACTTC. Amino acid sequence: CASSTFSVYEQYF.

CDR3 nucleotide sequence: TGTGCCAGCAGCGGGGGGGTCTCTGATGGCTACACCTTC. The encoded protein is CASSGGVSDGYTF. The V gene is TRBV9, the J gene TRBJ1-2, with D possibly TRBD1 on 5 matching bases. The CDR3 loop spans 13 amino acids. V lost 3 bases and J lost 6, with 12 bases in between. CDR1 is SGDLS and CDR2 is YYNGEE in the germline V gene.

The chain has TRBV7-8 and TRBJ2-1; 8 positions match TRBD2. The CDR3 covers 15 residues. CDR1 and CDR2 from the germline V gene are SGHVS and FQNEAQ. With V trimmed by 4 bases and J by 6 bases, 8 bases remained unmatched. Here the CDR3 DNA reads TGTGCCAGCAGCTCCCCAGCGGGAGTGGGCAATGAGCAGTTCTTC. Translated, it gives CASSSPAGVGNEQFF.

The V call is TRBV6-6, the J call TRBJ1-4; D uncertain. The CDR3 has 15 amino acids. Trimming pared 6 bases from V and 0 bases from J, leaving 11 bases between. Germline V gene sequence: CDR1 MNHNY, CDR2 SVGAGI (reference sequence). The CDR3 spells CASSRYLATNEKLFF. The CDR3 DNA reads TGTGCCAGCAGCCGGTACTTAGCAACTAATGAAAAACTGTTTTTT.